The next 29 T cell receptor beta chains were all read from a single sample in a study of blood T cell repertoires in COVID-19. Using immunoSEQ multiplex PCR, the repertoire was profiled, and TCRdb retains in-frame clones only, with some absent. The table includes around 210,000 clones, approximately 85% detected once. The sequenced sample was peripheral blood. The receptor source for this set is a man aged 45-65 years with COVID-19, enrolled during active disease.

V is TRBV7-2 and J is TRBJ2-3, with a possible D match to TRBD2 (6 bases). Germline V gene lookup returns CDR1 SGHTA and CDR2 FQGNSA. The CDR3 sequence is 13 residues long. Trimming took 5 bases from V and 8 from J, leaving 14 bases between them. This CDR3 reads CASSPGESSTQYF. CDR3 coding DNA: TGTGCCAGCAGCCCGGGAGAGTCCAGTACGCAGTATTTT.

The count of this clone is one. This rearrangement joins TRBV23-1 to TRBJ2-7, with 8 bases that match TRBD1. TRBV23-1 qualifies as an ORF whose function is uncertain. Losses at the gene ends were 0 bases for V and 5 bases for J; bases not matched to a gene: 9. The CDR3 contains 16 residues. The CDR3 protein is CASSQSSGQVDHEQYF. The DNA of the CDR3 is TGCGCCAGCAGTCAATCCTCGGGACAGGTTGACCACGAGCAGTACTTC.

This chain links TRBV4-1 with TRBJ2-5, with 9 bases lining up with TRBD2. Trimming cost V 4 bases and J 4 bases; bases outside gene matches: 7. There are 15 residues in the CDR3. Germline V CDR1 and CDR2: MGHRA, YSYEKL. The CDR3 reads CASSPTAGGRETQYF. The CDR3 coding sequence is TGCGCCAGCAGCCCTACGGCGGGGGGGCGAGAGACCCAGTACTTC.

The chain has TRBV6-5 and TRBJ2-3; D ambiguous. The CDR3 runs to 13 residues. With 1 base removed from V and 6 bases from J, the gap between germline ends came to 8 bases. Germline V CDR1 and CDR2: MNHEY, SVGAGI. The CDR3 loop reads CASSYFKSDTQYF. The CDR3 nucleotides read TGTGCCAGCAGTTACTTTAAGAGCGATACGCAGTATTTT.

This clone was seen a few times. V and J are TRBV9 and TRBJ2-7; 9 bases are a match to TRBD1. V shed 0 bases, J shed 2 bases, and the junction held 0 bases outside the gene matches. There are 14 residues in the CDR3. Germline-derived CDR1 and CDR2 are SGDLS and YYNGEE. Here the CDR3 reads CASSVGDRAYEQYF. DNA for the CDR3: TGTGCCAGCAGCGTAGGGGACAGGGCCTACGAGCAGTACTTC.

This rearrangement joins TRBV5-4 to TRBJ2-2; weak D call: TRBD1 (5 bases). Germline assignment: CDR1 SGHNT and CDR2 YYREEE (reference sequence). There are 13 residues in the CDR3. V was shortened by 0 bases and J by 6 bases, with 6 bases between the two germline ends. In DNA, the CDR3 is TGTGCCAGCAGCTTGGGGGGCTCCGGGGAGCTGTTTTTT. It codes for CASSLGGSGELFF.

This chain links TRBV12-3 or TRBV12-4 with TRBJ2-7; D gene ambiguous. V shed 3 bases and J shed 4 bases, with 7 bases lying between them. The length of the CDR3 is 12 residues. For the CDR3, the DNA is TGTGCCAGCAGTTTTTACGGGTACGAGCAGTACTTC. Its protein is CASSFYGYEQYF.

The chain carries TRBV19 and TRBJ1-2, with D perhaps TRBD1 (5 bases). There are 12 residues in the CDR3. V was trimmed by 6 bases and J by 7 bases, leaving 12 bases between them. Germline V gene data show CDR1 as LNHDA and CDR2 as SQIVND (reference sequence). CDR3 in DNA: TGTGCCAGTAGAAAACAGGTGAGTGGCTACACCTTC. Translation gives CASRKQVSGYTF.

This clone was counted only a few times. J is TRBJ1-2 and V is TRBV30, with 7 bases aligning to TRBD1. CDR1 and CDR2 from the germline V gene are GTSNPN and SVGIG (reference sequence). CDR3 size: 13 residues. V lost 0 bases, J lost 8 bases, and 6 bases stayed unmatched. The CDR3 here is CAWSVMYRGGYTF. DNA of the CDR3: TGTGCCTGGAGTGTTATGTACAGGGGAGGCTACACCTTC.

This clone was counted only a few times. The gene calls are TRBV9 and TRBJ1-2; D gene ambiguous. The CDR3 is 13 residues long. Germline V CDR1 and CDR2: SGDLS, YYNGEE. The germline V and J ends were trimmed by 0 bases and 2 bases, with 5 bases remaining between them. The CDR3 loop reads CASSVGKNYGYTF. The CDR3 DNA reads TGTGCCAGCAGCGTAGGTAAAAACTATGGCTACACCTTC.

This chain connects TRBV19 to TRBJ2-1; perhaps TRBD2 as D (6 bases). V was trimmed by 6 bases and J by 3 bases, leaving 18 bases between them. The CDR3 is made up of 16 amino acids. The germline gives CDR1 LNHDA, CDR2 SQIVND (reference sequence). CDR3 sequence reads: CASSPARLVGYNEQFF. CDR3 nucleotides: TGTGCCAGTAGCCCTGCCCGACTAGTGGGCTACAATGAGCAGTTCTTC.

The chain uses TRBV2 and TRBJ1-2; D perhaps matches TRBD1 (5 bases). CDR1 and CDR2 from the germline V gene are SNHLY and FYNNEI. The CDR3 extends over 14 amino acids. V lost 7 bases, J lost 8 bases, and 20 bases lay in between. CDR3 bases: TGTGCCAGCATCCGTGGTCGGGGACTGGGCGGCTACACCTTC. Protein product: CASIRGRGLGGYTF.

As DNA, the CDR3 is TGTGCCACCAGTGATTCGGGAAATGGCTACACCTTC. Amino acids: CATSDSGNGYTF. This sequence joins TRBV24-1 and TRBJ1-2, with D uncertain. The CDR3 is 12 residues long. Germline assignment: CDR1 KGHDR and CDR2 SFDVKD. With 2 bases removed from V and 6 bases from J, the gap between germline ends came to 6 bases.

This chain links TRBV15 with TRBJ1-5; unclear D gene. The CDR3 spans 16 residues. The germline V gene encodes CDR1 LNHNV and CDR2 YYDKDF (reference sequence). Trimming stripped 1 base from V and 2 bases from J, with 12 bases between. CDR3 sequence (DNA): TGTGCCACCAGCAGAGGTGGCTCGCGGGGCAATCAGCCCCAGCATTTT. This sequence encodes CATSRGGSRGNQPQHF.

The rearrangement joins TRBV7-2 to TRBJ2-2, with D unresolved. Germline V gene data show CDR1 as SGHTA and CDR2 as FQGNSA. The length of the CDR3 is 13 residues. The ends were cut back, 4 bases at V and 7 bases at J, with 10 bases in the middle. The DNA of the CDR3 is TGTGCCAGCAGCTACTCCCGAGACGGGGAGCTGTTTTTT. As protein: CASSYSRDGELFF. Based on the CDR3 plus reference TRBV7-2 and TRBJ2-2, the full variable domain is GAGVSQSPSNKVTEKGKDVELRCDPISGHTALYWYRQSLGQGLEFLIYFQGNSAPDKSGLPSDRFSAERTGGSVSTLTIQRTQQEDSAVYLCASSYSRDGELFFGEGSRLTVL.

This chain connects TRBV12-2 to TRBJ2-1; the DNA was not used to check the table's D call, TRBD2. TRBV12-2 is annotated as a pseudogene. The CDR3 spans 18 residues. CDR3 coding DNA: TGTGCAAGTCGCTCCTACCCCCGGGCTAGCGGGGGGTACAATGAGCAGTTCTTC. It codes for CASRSYPRASGGYNEQFF.

This chain links TRBV10-3 with TRBJ2-7; 9 positions match TRBD2. This CDR3 contains 16 residues. Trimming took 2 bases from V and 2 from J; bases not matched to a gene: 7. Germline-derived CDR1 and CDR2 are ENHRY and SYGVKD. CDR3 bases: TGTGCCATCAGTGAGGAAGGGGCTAGCGGGGCCTACGAGCAGTACTTC. Its translation: CAISEEGASGAYEQYF.

V usage is TRBV5-1 and J usage is TRBJ1-1; 7 bases line up with TRBD1. Germline CDR1 SGHRS, CDR2 YFSETQ. The trim removed 4 bases at V and 1 base at J, leaving 4 bases unmatched. The CDR3 covers 14 residues. CDR3: CASSAGQPNTEAFF. The DNA for the CDR3 is TGCGCCAGCAGCGCGGGACAGCCGAACACTGAAGCTTTCTTT.

The CDR3 sequence: CASSATGTNYGYTF. CDR3 bases: TGTGCCAGCAGTGCAACCGGGACTAACTATGGCTACACCTTC. The chain has TRBV28 and TRBJ1-2; D is ambiguous. The CDR3 is 14 amino acids. The V end lost 5 bases, the J end lost 0 bases, and 10 bases lay between the germline ends. Germline CDR1 MDHEN, CDR2 SYDVKM.

The chain has TRBV30 and TRBJ2-5; 9 positions agree with TRBD1. V trimming: 0 bases; J trimming: 0 bases; junction bases outside the gene matches: 5. Germline V gives CDR1 GTSNPN, CDR2 SVGIG (reference sequence). CDR3 size: 16 residues. This CDR3 reads CAWSVMDRGYQETQYF. The CDR3 DNA follows: TGTGCCTGGAGTGTTATGGACAGGGGCTACCAAGAGACCCAGTACTTC.

The table lists this clone with a few counts. CDR3 sequence (DNA): TGCAGCGGCGCGGGGGGGCCTGGTACGCAGTATTTT. Amino acid sequence: CSGAGGPGTQYF. The chain recombines TRBV29-1 with TRBJ2-3, with 9 bases matching TRBD2. There are 12 residues in the CDR3. The trim removed 7 bases at V and 8 bases at J, leaving 7 bases unmatched. Germline V gene lookup returns CDR1 SQVTM and CDR2 ANQGSEA.

This rearrangement joins TRBV7-9 to TRBJ1-2, with D tentatively TRBD1 (5 bases). Trimming left V 1 base short and J 1 base short, with 16 bases between. CDR3 length: 17 residues. Germline V gene lookup returns CDR1 SEHNR and CDR2 FQNEAQ (reference sequence). CDR3 DNA sequence: TGTGCCAGCAGCTTAGGAGGCACGCCGGGACTTAACTATGGCTACACCTTC. It codes for CASSLGGTPGLNYGYTF. The entire variable domain, with the rest obtained from reference TRBV7-9 and TRBJ1-2, is as follows: DTGVSQNPRHKITKRGQNVTFRCDPISEHNRLYWYRQTLGQGPEFLTYFQNEAQLEKSRLLSDRFSAERPKGSFSTLEIQRTEQGDSAMYLCASSLGGTPGLNYGYTFGSGTRLTVV.

V is TRBV19 and J is TRBJ1-5; possibly TRBD1 for D (6 bases). The V end lost 2 bases, the J end lost 1 base, and 9 bases lay between the germline ends. CDR1 is LNHDA and CDR2 is SQIVND in the germline V gene (reference sequence). The CDR3 consists of 15 residues. DNA for the CDR3: TGTGCCAGTAGTATAACAGGACAGAGCAATCAGCCCCAGCATTTT. Translation gives CASSITGQSNQPQHF.

The J gene is TRBJ2-5, the V gene TRBV7-2; 11 nucleotides match TRBD1. With V trimmed by 5 bases and J by 4 bases, 12 bases remained unmatched. The CDR3 contains 17 residues. Germline V gene sequence: CDR1 SGHTA, CDR2 FQGNSA. The CDR3 is CASSLPGQGVGGETQYF. CDR3 DNA: TGTGCCAGCAGCCTTCCGGGACAGGGGGTAGGGGGAGAGACCCAGTACTTC.

As to this clone: Other nucleotide sequences in the sample specify the same CDR3. The chain couples TRBV7-8 to TRBJ2-3; D may be TRBD1 (5 bases). This CDR3 region has 14 residues. V lost 1 base, J lost 1 base, and 6 bases lay in between. Germline CDR1 reads SGHVS; CDR2 reads FQNEAQ. CDR3 loop: CASSLVGRTDTQYF. CDR3 coding DNA: TGTGCCAGCAGCTTAGTGGGGCGCACAGATACGCAGTATTTT.

The chain recombines TRBV7-9 with TRBJ2-5; 11 bases align to TRBD2. Germline CDR1 reads SEHNR; CDR2 reads FQNEAQ (reference sequence). V dropped 0 bases and J dropped 1; count of bases not matched to a gene: 1. The CDR3 covers 16 residues. The CDR3: CASSLASGGVQETQYF. The CDR3, as DNA: TGTGCCAGCAGCTTAGCTAGCGGGGGGGTCCAAGAGACCCAGTACTTC.

The CDR3 is CASSSKTSGGQRELFF. In nucleotides, the CDR3 is TGTGCCAGCAGCTCAAAGACTAGCGGGGGACAACGGGAGCTGTTTTTT. This sequence joins TRBV7-9 and TRBJ2-2; 12 nucleotides align to TRBD2. This CDR3 spans 16 amino acids. Losses at the gene ends were 4 bases for V and 9 bases for J; bases not matched to a gene: 9. CDR1 is SEHNR and CDR2 is FQNEAQ in the germline V gene (reference sequence).

This chain uses TRBV4-1 with TRBJ2-7; D may be TRBD1 (6 bases). V was cut by 1 base and J by 3 bases, with 13 bases left in between. The CDR3 has 15 amino acids. Per the germline V gene, CDR1 is MGHRA and CDR2 is YSYEKL. The CDR3 here is CASSQAGGRNYEQYF. The CDR3 bases are TGCGCCAGCAGCCAAGCTGGGGGCCGAAACTACGAGCAGTACTTC.

The chain employs TRBV5-1 and TRBJ2-5, with TRBD2 matching 12 bases. There are 15 residues in the CDR3. Looked up from germline, CDR1 is SGHRS and CDR2 is YFSETQ. Losses at the gene ends were 4 bases for V and 5 bases for J; bases not matched to a gene: 6. The CDR3 DNA reads as TGCGCCAGCAGCGCACTAGCGGGGGGCAAGGAGACCCAGTACTTC. This translates into CASSALAGGKETQYF.